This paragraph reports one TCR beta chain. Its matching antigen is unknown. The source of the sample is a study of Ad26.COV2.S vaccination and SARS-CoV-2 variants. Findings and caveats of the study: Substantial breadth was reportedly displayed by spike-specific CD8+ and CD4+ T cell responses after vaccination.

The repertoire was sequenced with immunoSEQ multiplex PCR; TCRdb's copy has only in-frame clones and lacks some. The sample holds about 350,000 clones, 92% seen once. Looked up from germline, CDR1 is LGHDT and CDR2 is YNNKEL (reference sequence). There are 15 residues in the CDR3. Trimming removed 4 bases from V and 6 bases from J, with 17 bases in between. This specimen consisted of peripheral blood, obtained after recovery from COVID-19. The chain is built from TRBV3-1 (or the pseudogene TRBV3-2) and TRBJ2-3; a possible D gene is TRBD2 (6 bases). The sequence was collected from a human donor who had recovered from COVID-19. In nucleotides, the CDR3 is TGTGCCAGCAGCCGAACGGGGACTCCGATGGATACGCAGTATTTT. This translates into CASSRTGTPMDTQYF.